The 7 T cell receptor beta chains below come from one sample, sequenced in a study of cytomegalovirus exposure and HLA in healthy donors. Researchers ran the PCR with 60 Vbeta and 13 Jbeta primers. Data came from immunoSEQ multiplex PCR; TCRdb stores just in-frame clones and leaves some out. This table holds 160,000 or so clones, 60% to 80% found once. Source material: PBMCs. The source is a man aged 30 to 39 in good health and CMV-seropositive.

The V gene is TRBV9, the J gene TRBJ2-1, with 7 bases matching TRBD2. The CDR3 runs to 14 residues. Losses at the gene ends were 0 bases for V and 7 bases for J; bases not matched to a gene: 4. The germline CDR1 and CDR2 sequences are SGDLS and YYNGEE. The CDR3 nucleotides read TGTGCCAGCAGCGTAGTAAATAGCGGGAATGAGCAGTTCTTC. As protein: CASSVVNSGNEQFF.

This clone was counted once. The CDR3 DNA reads as TGCAGCTCTGGGACAGGGAGCAATGAGCAGTTCTTC. Translated, it gives CSSGTGSNEQFF. This sequence joins TRBV29-1 and TRBJ2-1; 9 bases align to TRBD1. The CDR3 is 12 amino acids. The V gene's germline CDR1 is SQVTM and CDR2 ANQGSEA. The ends lost 8 bases at V and 6 bases at J; junction bases unmatched: 5.

The CDR3 DNA follows: TGTGCCAGCAGCCCGACAGGGGCCGTGAATTCACCCCTCCACTTT. Its translation: CASSPTGAVNSPLHF. This chain uses TRBV7-9 with TRBJ1-6; TRBD1 aligns across 8 bases. Germline loops: CDR1 SEHNR, CDR2 FQNEAQ (reference sequence). V trimming: 5 bases; J trimming: 7 bases; junction bases outside the gene matches: 7. The CDR3 spans 15 residues.

This clone was detected a few times. V gene TRBV10-1 combines with J gene TRBJ2-2, with 9 bases lining up with TRBD1. From germline, CDR1 is WNHNN and CDR2 SYGVQD (reference sequence). The CDR3 runs to 14 residues. J lost 7 bases, V lost 6 bases, and 6 bases had no gene match. CDR3 in DNA: TGCGCCAGCAGGGGACAGGGAATTAGCGGGGAGCTGTTTTTT. It translates to CASRGQGISGELFF.

This chain links TRBV11-2 with TRBJ2-5; 8 positions match TRBD2. Losses at the gene ends were 5 bases for V and 0 bases for J; bases not matched to a gene: 8. The CDR3 is 16 amino acids. Germline CDR1 is SGHAT and CDR2 is FQNNGV. The CDR3 coding sequence is TGTGCCAGCAGCGGGGCGGGGGGCCAGTACCAAGAGACCCAGTACTTC. Amino acids: CASSGAGGQYQETQYF.

This chain links TRBV5-6 with TRBJ2-3, with 7 bases identical to TRBD1. Germline V gives CDR1 SGHDT, CDR2 YYEEEE. This CDR3 has 15 amino acids. Trimming at V came to 2 bases and at J to 3 bases, leaving 6 bases not matched to a gene. Here the CDR3 DNA reads TGTGCCAGCAGCTTACAGGGGTTGATGACAGATACGCAGTATTTT. Protein: CASSLQGLMTDTQYF.

The chain carries TRBV29-1 and TRBJ1-2; maybe TRBD1 (5 bases). The CDR3 runs 12 residues. Trimming pared 0 bases from V and 7 bases from J, leaving 9 bases between. In germline, CDR1 is SQVTM, CDR2 ANQGSEA. The DNA for the CDR3 is TGCAGCGTTGAAGATCGGGGGGGTGGCTACACCTTC. It translates to CSVEDRGGGYTF.